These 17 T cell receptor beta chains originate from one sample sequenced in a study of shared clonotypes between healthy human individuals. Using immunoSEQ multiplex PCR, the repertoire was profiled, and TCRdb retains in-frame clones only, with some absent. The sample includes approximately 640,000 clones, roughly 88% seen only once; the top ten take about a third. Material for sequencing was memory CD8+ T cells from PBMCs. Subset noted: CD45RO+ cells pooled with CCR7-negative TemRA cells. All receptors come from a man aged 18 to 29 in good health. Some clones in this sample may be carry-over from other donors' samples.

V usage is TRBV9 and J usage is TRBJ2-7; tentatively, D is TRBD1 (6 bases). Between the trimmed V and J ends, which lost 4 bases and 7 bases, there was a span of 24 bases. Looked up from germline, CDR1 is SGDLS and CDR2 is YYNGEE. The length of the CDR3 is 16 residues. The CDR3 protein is CASSPRMGTFPREQYF. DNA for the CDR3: TGTGCCAGCAGCCCGCGGATGGGGACATTCCCCCGAGAGCAGTACTTC.

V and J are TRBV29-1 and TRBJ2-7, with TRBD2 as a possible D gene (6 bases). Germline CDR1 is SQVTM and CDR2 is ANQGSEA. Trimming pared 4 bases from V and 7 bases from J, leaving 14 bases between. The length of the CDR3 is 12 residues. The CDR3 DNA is TGCAGCGTTGCGGGCGGGACTTTGGAGCAGTACTTC. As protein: CSVAGGTLEQYF.

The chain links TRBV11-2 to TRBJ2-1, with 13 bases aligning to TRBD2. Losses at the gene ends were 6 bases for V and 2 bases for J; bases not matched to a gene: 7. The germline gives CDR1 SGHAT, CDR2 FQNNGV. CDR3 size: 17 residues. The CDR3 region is CASRRTSGREPYNEQFF. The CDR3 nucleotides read TGTGCCAGCAGGCGTACTAGCGGGAGGGAACCCTACAATGAGCAGTTCTTC.

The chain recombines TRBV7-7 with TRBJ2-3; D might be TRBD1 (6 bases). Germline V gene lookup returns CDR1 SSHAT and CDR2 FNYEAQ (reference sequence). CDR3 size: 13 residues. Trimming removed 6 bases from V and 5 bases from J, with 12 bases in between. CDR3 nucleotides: TGTGCCAGCAGACATGCAGGGGAAGATACGCAGTATTTT. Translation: CASRHAGEDTQYF.

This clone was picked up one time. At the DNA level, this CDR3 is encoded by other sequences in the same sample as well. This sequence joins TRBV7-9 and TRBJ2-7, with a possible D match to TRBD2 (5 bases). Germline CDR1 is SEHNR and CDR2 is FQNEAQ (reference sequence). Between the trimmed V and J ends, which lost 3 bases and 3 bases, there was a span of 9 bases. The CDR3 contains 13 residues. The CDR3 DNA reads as TGTGCCAGCAGCTTGGGGAGTGACTACGAGCAGTACTTC. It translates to CASSLGSDYEQYF.

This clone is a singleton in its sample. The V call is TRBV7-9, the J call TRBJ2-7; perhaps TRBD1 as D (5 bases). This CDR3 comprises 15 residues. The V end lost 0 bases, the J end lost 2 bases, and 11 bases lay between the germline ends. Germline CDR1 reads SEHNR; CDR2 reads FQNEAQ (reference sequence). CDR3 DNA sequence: TGTGCCAGCAGCTTAGCGTCGGACACCCCCTACGAGCAGTACTTC. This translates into CASSLASDTPYEQYF.

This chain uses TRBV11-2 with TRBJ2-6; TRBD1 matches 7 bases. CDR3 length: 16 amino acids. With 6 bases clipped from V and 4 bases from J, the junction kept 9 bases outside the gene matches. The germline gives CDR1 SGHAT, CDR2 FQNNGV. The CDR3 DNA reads TGTGCCAGCAGAACTAACAGGGGCGCCGGGGCCAACGTCCTGACTTTC. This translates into CASRTNRGAGANVLTF.

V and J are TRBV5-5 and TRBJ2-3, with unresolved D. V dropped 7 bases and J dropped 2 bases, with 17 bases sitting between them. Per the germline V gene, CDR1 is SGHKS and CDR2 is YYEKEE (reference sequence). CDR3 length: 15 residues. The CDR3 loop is CASSLGQAITDTQYF. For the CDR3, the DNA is TGTGCCAGCTCCCTTGGGCAGGCGATCACAGATACGCAGTATTTT.

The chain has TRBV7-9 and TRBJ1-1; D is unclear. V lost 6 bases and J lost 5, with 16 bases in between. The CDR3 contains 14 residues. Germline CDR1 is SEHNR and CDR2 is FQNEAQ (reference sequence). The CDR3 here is CASRDGRVWTEAFF. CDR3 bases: TGTGCCAGCAGAGACGGACGGGTGTGGACTGAAGCTTTCTTT.

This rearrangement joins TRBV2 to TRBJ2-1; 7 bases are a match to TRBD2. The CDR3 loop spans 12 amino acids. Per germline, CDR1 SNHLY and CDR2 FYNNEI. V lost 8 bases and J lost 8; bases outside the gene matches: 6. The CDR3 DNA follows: TGTGCCAGCGGGGGGGGTTTGGATGAGCAGTTCTTC. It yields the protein CASGGGLDEQFF.

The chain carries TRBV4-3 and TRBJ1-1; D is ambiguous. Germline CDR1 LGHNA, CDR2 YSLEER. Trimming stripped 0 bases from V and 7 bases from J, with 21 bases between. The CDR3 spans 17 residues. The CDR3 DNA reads TGCGCCAGCAGCCAAGATCATTTCACAGTTAAACCCAATGAAGCTTTCTTT. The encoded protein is CASSQDHFTVKPNEAFF.

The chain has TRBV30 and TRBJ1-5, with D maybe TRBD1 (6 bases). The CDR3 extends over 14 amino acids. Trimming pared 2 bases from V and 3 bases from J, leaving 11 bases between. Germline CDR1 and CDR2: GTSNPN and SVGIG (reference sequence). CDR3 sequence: CAWSTGQNNQPQHF. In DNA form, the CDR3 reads TGTGCCTGGAGTACCGGACAGAACAATCAGCCCCAGCATTTT.

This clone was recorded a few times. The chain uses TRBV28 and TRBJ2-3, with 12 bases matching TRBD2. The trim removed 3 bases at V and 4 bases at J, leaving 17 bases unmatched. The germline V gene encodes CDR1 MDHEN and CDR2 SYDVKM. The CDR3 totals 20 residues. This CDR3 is CASSFYRQGLAGGYADTQYF. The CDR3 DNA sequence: TGTGCCAGCAGTTTCTATAGACAGGGTCTAGCGGGAGGGTACGCAGATACGCAGTATTTT.

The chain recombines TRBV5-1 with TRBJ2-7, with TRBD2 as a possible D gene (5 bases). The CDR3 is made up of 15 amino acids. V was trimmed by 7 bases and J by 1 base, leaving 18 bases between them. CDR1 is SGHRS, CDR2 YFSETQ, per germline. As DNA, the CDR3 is TGCGCCAGCGCCGGTTGGGGAGCTACATCCTACGAGCAGTACTTC. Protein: CASAGWGATSYEQYF.

The DNA of the CDR3 is TGTGCCAGCAGCCCAGCGGACAGAGGCTATGGCTACACCTTC. This translates into CASSPADRGYGYTF. The rearrangement uses TRBV9 and TRBJ1-2, with a possible D match to TRBD1 (6 bases). Trimming cost V 4 bases and J 4 bases, with 14 bases left between them. The CDR3 totals 14 residues. Looked up from germline, CDR1 is SGDLS and CDR2 is YYNGEE.

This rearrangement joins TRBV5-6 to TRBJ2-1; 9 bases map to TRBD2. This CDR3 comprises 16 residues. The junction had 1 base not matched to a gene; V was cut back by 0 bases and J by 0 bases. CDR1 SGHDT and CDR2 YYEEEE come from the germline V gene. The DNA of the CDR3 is TGTGCCAGCAGCTTGGAACTAGCGGGCTCCTACAATGAGCAGTTCTTC. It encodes CASSLELAGSYNEQFF.

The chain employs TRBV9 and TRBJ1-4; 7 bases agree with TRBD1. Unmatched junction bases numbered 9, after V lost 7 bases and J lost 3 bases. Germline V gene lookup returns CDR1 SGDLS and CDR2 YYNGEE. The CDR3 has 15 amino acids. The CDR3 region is CASGETGTANEKLFF. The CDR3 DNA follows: TGTGCCAGCGGGGAAACCGGGACAGCTAATGAAAAACTGTTTTTT.